Each of the 12 T cell receptor beta chains below was sequenced from the same sample in a study of cytomegalovirus exposure and HLA in healthy donors. PCR involved 60 Vbeta and 13 Jbeta primers. Generated by immunoSEQ multiplex PCR, the TCRdb table keeps only in-frame clones and is missing some. Among some 120,000 clones, roughly 79% were seen once, and the ten largest hold 3.9%. The material sequenced was PBMCs. Source of these receptors: a woman in her twenties or thirties in good health and CMV-seronegative.

This chain links TRBV2 with TRBJ2-3, with TRBD1 as a possible D gene (6 bases). Germline CDR1 reads SNHLY; CDR2 reads FYNNEI. The CDR3 length is 16 residues. V was shortened by 5 bases and J by 6 bases, with 21 bases between the two germline ends. The CDR3 DNA follows: TGTGCCAGCAGTCCCACCGGGACCCGGGACACCGATACGCAGTATTTT. Residues: CASSPTGTRDTDTQYF.

This clone showed up just once. The chain uses TRBV7-9 and TRBJ2-1; D is possibly TRBD2 (5 bases). This CDR3 is built from 14 residues. The V gene's germline CDR1 is SEHNR and CDR2 FQNEAQ (reference sequence). V was clipped by 4 bases and J by 8 bases, with 15 bases between them. CDR3: CASSSSGRLYEQFF. The CDR3 region has the DNA TGTGCCAGCAGCTCGAGCGGCCGCCTCTATGAGCAGTTCTTC.

The chain has TRBV5-6 and TRBJ1-1; TRBD1 is a possible D gene (6 bases). V dropped 3 bases and J dropped 6 bases, with 18 bases sitting between them. Germline V CDR1 and CDR2: SGHDT, YYEEEE. This CDR3 is 15 amino acids long. The CDR3 DNA sequence: TGTGCCAGCAGCTCCCCAGGAGGAGGGGGGGCTGAAGCTTTCTTT. Encoded protein: CASSSPGGGGAEAFF.

J is TRBJ2-3 and V is TRBV28; 9 bases are a match to TRBD2. V shed 7 bases and J 3 bases; nucleotides not matched to a gene: 11. The CDR3 extends over 16 amino acids. Germline values: CDR1 MDHEN, CDR2 SYDVKM. This chain's CDR3 is CASTTYSGRSTDTQYF. The CDR3 bases are TGTGCCAGCACCACTTATAGCGGGAGATCAACAGATACGCAGTATTTT. The variable domain in full, completed from reference TRBV28 and TRBJ2-3, reads DVKVTQSSRYLVKRTGEKVFLECVQDMDHENMFWYRQDPGLGLRLIYFSYDVKMKEKGDIPEGYSVSREKKERFSLILESASTNQTSMYLCASTTYSGRSTDTQYFGPGTRLTVL.

In its sample, this clone was seen a few times. The chain employs TRBV4-1 and TRBJ2-3; the D gene is possibly TRBD2 (5 bases). CDR1 MGHRA and CDR2 YSYEKL come from the germline V gene. Trimming removed 0 bases from V and 5 bases from J, with 12 bases in between. The CDR3 runs to 15 residues. CDR3 region: CASSQDSDYGDTQYF. In DNA, the CDR3 is TGCGCCAGCAGCCAAGATAGTGACTACGGAGATACGCAGTATTTT.

The rearrangement uses TRBV7-2 and TRBJ2-1; 8 bases fit TRBD2. The germline CDR1 and CDR2 sequences are SGHTA and FQGNSA. There are 17 residues in the CDR3. Trimming took 10 bases from V and 2 from J; bases not matched to a gene: 16. CDR3 sequence reads: CATSSRKAGVAYNEQFF. CDR3 DNA sequence: TGTGCCACCAGTTCCCGAAAAGCGGGAGTCGCCTACAATGAGCAGTTCTTC.

This clone was observed a handful of times. The chain carries TRBV6-1 and TRBJ2-1, with 9 bases fitting TRBD1. Germline CDR1 reads MNHNS; CDR2 reads SASEGT. With V trimmed by 4 bases and J by 7 bases, 8 bases remained unmatched. This CDR3 has 15 residues. CDR3 sequence (DNA): TGTGCCAGCAGTGGCACAGGGGGCGCGTGGAATGAGCAGTTCTTC. It encodes CASSGTGGAWNEQFF.

The V and J genes are TRBV4-3 and TRBJ1-4; 8 bases align to TRBD1. Unmatched junction bases numbered 2, after V lost 1 base and J lost 7 bases. The CDR3 sequence is 14 residues long. Germline assignment: CDR1 LGHNA and CDR2 YSLEER. The CDR3 reads CASSQGRGLEKLFF. The CDR3 DNA reads TGCGCCAGCAGCCAAGGCAGGGGGCTTGAAAAACTGTTTTTT.

CDR3 sequence reads: CASSMRGNNEKLFF. The CDR3 DNA reads as TGTGCCAGTAGTATGCGGGGAAATAATGAAAAACTGTTTTTT. The chain recombines TRBV19 with TRBJ1-4; D uncertain. V lost 3 bases, J lost 4 bases, and 9 bases lay in between. The CDR3 has 14 amino acids. Germline loops: CDR1 LNHDA, CDR2 SQIVND (reference sequence).

In this sample, this clone turned up a few times. The rearrangement links TRBV9 to TRBJ2-3; TRBD2 is a possible D gene (7 bases). The V gene's germline CDR1 is SGDLS and CDR2 YYNGEE. The CDR3 is 15 amino acids. V was clipped by 0 bases and J by 6 bases, with 14 bases between them. This CDR3 reads CASSVVGRGLDTQYF. The CDR3 DNA reads as TGTGCCAGCAGCGTAGTGGGGAGGGGGTTGGATACGCAGTATTTT.

The rearrangement links TRBV5-1 to TRBJ2-1; 16 nucleotides match TRBD2. The CDR3 runs 18 residues. Germline V gene sequence: CDR1 SGHRS, CDR2 YFSETQ. The trim removed 3 bases at V and 2 bases at J, leaving 5 bases unmatched. The CDR3, as DNA: TGCGCCAGCAGCTCGGGACTAGCGGGAGGGGATCCCTACAATGAGCAGTTCTTC. This sequence encodes CASSSGLAGGDPYNEQFF. The full variable domain, in which reference TRBV5-1 and TRBJ2-1 provide the parts outside the CDR3, is KAGVTQTPRYLIKTRGQQVTLSCSPISGHRSVSWYQQTPGQGLQFLFEYFSETQRNKGNFPGRFSGRQFSNSRSEMNVSTLELGDSALYLCASSSGLAGGDPYNEQFFGPGTRLTVL.

The CDR3, as DNA: TGTGCCAGCAGTCCCACCCGGGGTCACGAGCAGTACTTC. Its protein product is CASSPTRGHEQYF. V and J are TRBV27 and TRBJ2-7; tentatively, D is TRBD2 (5 bases). This CDR3 has 13 amino acids. Trimming took 5 bases from V and 5 from J, leaving 13 bases between them. CDR1 and CDR2 (germline): MNHEY, SMNVEV (reference sequence).